One and the same sample provided the 10 T cell receptor beta chains below, sequenced in a study of Graves' ophthalmopathy and Graves' hyperthyroidism. Amplifying from RNA transcripts, the study obtained TCR beta CDR3 regions. In the first round, RT-PCR was carried out with HTBI primers, and a multiplex PCR formed the second round. MiXCR, run by TCRdb on the multiplex PCR reads, gives a single entry per CDR3 protein. The sample includes 600,000 to 950,000 distinct CDR3 sequences, approximately 40% of them seen just once. Sequencing was performed on peripheral blood. These receptors originate from an adult man with Graves' ophthalmopathy.

The chain recombines TRBV10-3 with TRBJ2-5; 7 bases agree with TRBD2. Germline values: CDR1 ENHRY, CDR2 SYGVKD. The J segment lost 5 bases and the V segment lost 10 bases, leaving 16 bases of the junction unmatched. The CDR3 contains 15 residues. CDR3 coding DNA: TGTGCCAGCAGATCGAGGACTAGTGGTCGCGAGACCCAGTACTTC. Translated: CASRSRTSGRETQYF.

The chain couples TRBV7-9 to TRBJ2-7, with TRBD1 identical over 8 bases. The CDR3 consists of 15 residues. Per germline, CDR1 SEHNR and CDR2 FQNEAQ (reference sequence). Trimming cost V 4 bases and J 2 bases; bases outside gene matches: 7. CDR3 sequence reads: CASSYTGGVPYEQYF. CDR3 in DNA: TGTGCCAGCAGCTATACAGGGGGAGTCCCCTACGAGCAGTACTTC.

This clonotype was observed a few times. The V call is TRBV11-2, the J call TRBJ1-2; a possible D gene is TRBD1 (6 bases). The CDR3 runs to 14 residues. With 5 bases removed from V and 4 bases from J, the gap between germline ends came to 14 bases. In germline, CDR1 is SGHAT, CDR2 FQNNGV. This CDR3 reads CASSPLTGFYGYTF. In DNA, the CDR3 is TGTGCCAGCAGCCCGTTGACAGGTTTCTATGGCTACACCTTC.

About this clonotype: Given the absence of the conserved phenylalanine or tryptophan at the CDR3 end, a read error is likely. The DNA is omitted, as the CDR3 cannot be located on it reliably, and the CDR3 follows TCRdb's listing. V gene TRBV29-1 combines with J gene TRBJ1-4; the DNA was not compared with TRBD1, the D call given in the table. Germline CDR1 and CDR2: SQVTM and ANQGSEA. The CDR3 totals 10 residues, both ends included. The CDR3 sequence is CSVEVTGLGY.

The rearrangement uses TRBV5-5 and TRBJ2-7; weak D call: TRBD1 (5 bases). Trimming cost V 2 bases and J 2 bases, with 11 bases left between them. The CDR3 runs to 14 residues. Germline-derived CDR1 and CDR2 are SGHKS and YYEKEE (reference sequence). CDR3 protein: CASSFYRFTYEQYF. CDR3 bases: TGTGCCAGCAGCTTCTACAGGTTTACCTACGAGCAGTACTTC. Using reference TRBV5-5 and TRBJ2-7 for the parts outside the CDR3, the full variable domain is DAGVTQSPTHLIKTRGQQVTLRCSPISGHKSVSWYQQVLGQGPQFIFQYYEKEERGRGNFPDRFSARQFPNYSSELNVNALLLGDSALYLCASSFYRFTYEQYFGPGTRLTVT.

The chain joins TRBV20-1 to TRBJ1-6, with 10 nucleotides matching TRBD1. V was clipped by 5 bases and J by 7 bases; unmatched bases: 11. CDR1 and CDR2 from the germline V gene are DFQATT and SNEGSKA (reference sequence). The CDR3 totals 16 residues. Written as DNA, the CDR3 is TGCAGTGCTGGACCTGGGACAGGGGAAACAAATTCACCCCTCCACTTT. Translation: CSAGPGTGETNSPLHF.

This clonotype was recorded many times. This chain connects TRBV29-1 to TRBJ1-1; 9 nucleotides line up with TRBD1. With 6 bases clipped from V and 3 bases from J, the junction kept 5 bases outside the gene matches. The CDR3 consists of 13 residues. Germline CDR1 SQVTM, CDR2 ANQGSEA. The CDR3 region is CSVSGQGHTEAFF. The CDR3 DNA reads as TGCAGCGTCTCGGGACAGGGTCACACTGAAGCTTTCTTT.

Notes on this clonotype: One end of the junction does not line up with germline, which may come from a read error. The chain joins TRBV19 to TRBJ1-5; possible D gene TRBD1, 5 bases. The CDR3 has 15 amino acids. Germline V gene data show CDR1 as LNHDA and CDR2 as SQIVND (reference sequence). The CDR3 DNA reads as TGCGCCAGCAGCCCGGTCGGGGGAAACAATCAGCCCCAGCATTTT. Translated, it gives CASSPVGGNNQPQHF. Complete variable domain (other parts from reference TRBV19 and TRBJ1-5): DGGITQSPKYLFRKEGQNVTLSCEQNLNHDAMYWYRQDPGQGLRLIYYSQIVNDFQKGDIAEGYSVSREKKESFPLTVTSAQKNPTAFYLCASSPVGGNNQPQHFGDGTRLSIL.

J is TRBJ2-7 and V is TRBV10-1; a possible D gene is TRBD2 (6 bases). Germline loops: CDR1 WNHNN, CDR2 SYGVQD (reference sequence). The length of the CDR3 is 15 residues. The V end was cut by 0 bases, the J end by 9 bases, with 18 bases between. The CDR3 sequence is CASSESGGFRNGQYF. CDR3 in DNA: TGCGCCAGCAGTGAGTCTGGGGGGTTCCGAAATGGGCAGTACTTC.

This clonotype was counted at least ten times. The V gene is TRBV24-1, the J gene TRBJ1-6, with TRBD1 matching over 8 bases. V dropped 4 bases and J dropped 7; count of bases not matched to a gene: 2. CDR3 length: 14 residues. Per germline, CDR1 KGHDR and CDR2 SFDVKD. The DNA of the CDR3 is TGTGCCACCAGTGAGAACAGGGGGAATTCACCCCTCCACTTT. This encodes CATSENRGNSPLHF.